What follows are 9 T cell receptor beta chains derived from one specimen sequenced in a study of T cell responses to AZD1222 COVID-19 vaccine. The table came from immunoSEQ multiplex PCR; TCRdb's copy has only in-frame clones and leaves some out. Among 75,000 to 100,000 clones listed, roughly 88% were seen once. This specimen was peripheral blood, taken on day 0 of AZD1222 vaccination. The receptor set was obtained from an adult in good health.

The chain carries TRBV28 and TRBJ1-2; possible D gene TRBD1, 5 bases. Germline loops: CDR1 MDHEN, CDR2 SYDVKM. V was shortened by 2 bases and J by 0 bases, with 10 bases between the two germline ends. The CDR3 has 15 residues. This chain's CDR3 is CASSLGAGANYGYTF. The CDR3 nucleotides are TGTGCCAGCAGTTTAGGGGCAGGAGCTAACTATGGCTACACCTTC.

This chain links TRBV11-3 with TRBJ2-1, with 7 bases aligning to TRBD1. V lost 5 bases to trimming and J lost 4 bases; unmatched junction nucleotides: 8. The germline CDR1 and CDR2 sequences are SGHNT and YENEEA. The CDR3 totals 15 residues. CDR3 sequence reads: CASSPPGQSYNEQFF. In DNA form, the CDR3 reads TGTGCCAGCAGCCCTCCGGGACAGTCATACAATGAGCAGTTCTTC.

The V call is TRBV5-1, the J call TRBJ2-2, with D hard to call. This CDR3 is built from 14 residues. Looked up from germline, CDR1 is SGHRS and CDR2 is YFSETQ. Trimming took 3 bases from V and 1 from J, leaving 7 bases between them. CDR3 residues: CASSYTGNTGELFF. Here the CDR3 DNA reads TGCGCCAGCAGCTACACGGGGAACACCGGGGAGCTGTTTTTT.

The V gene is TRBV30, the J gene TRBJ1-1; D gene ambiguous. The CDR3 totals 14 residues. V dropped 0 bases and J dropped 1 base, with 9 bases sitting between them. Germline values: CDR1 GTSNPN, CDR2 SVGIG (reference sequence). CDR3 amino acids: CAWSVSVGNTEAFF. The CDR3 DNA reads TGTGCCTGGAGTGTATCGGTAGGGAACACTGAAGCTTTCTTT. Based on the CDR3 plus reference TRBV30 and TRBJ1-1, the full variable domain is SQTIHQWPATLVQPVGSPLSLECTVEGTSNPNLYWYRQAAGRGLQLLFYSVGIGQISSEVPQNLSASRPQDRQFILSSKKLLLSDSGFYLCAWSVSVGNTEAFFGQGTRLTVV.

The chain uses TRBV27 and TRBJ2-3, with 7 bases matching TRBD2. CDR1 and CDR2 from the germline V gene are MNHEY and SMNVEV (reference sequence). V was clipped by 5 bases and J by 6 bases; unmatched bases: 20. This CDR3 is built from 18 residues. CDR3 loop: CASSKHHSVLARADTQYF. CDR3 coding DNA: TGTGCCAGCAGTAAACACCACAGCGTACTAGCGAGGGCGGATACGCAGTATTTT.

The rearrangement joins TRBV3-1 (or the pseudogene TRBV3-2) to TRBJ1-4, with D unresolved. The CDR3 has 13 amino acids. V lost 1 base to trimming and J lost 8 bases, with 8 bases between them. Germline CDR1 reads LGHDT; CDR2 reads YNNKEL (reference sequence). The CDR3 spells CASSQAVWEKLFF. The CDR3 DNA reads TGTGCCAGCAGCCAAGCGGTCTGGGAAAAACTGTTTTTT.

The CDR3 here is CASSNRQTDTEAFF. The CDR3 DNA reads TGTGCCAGCAGCAACAGACAGACCGACACTGAAGCTTTCTTT. The rearrangement joins TRBV5-4 to TRBJ1-1, with D perhaps TRBD1 (5 bases). CDR1 is SGHNT and CDR2 is YYREEE in the germline V gene (reference sequence). The V gene lost 4 bases and the J gene lost 3 bases, with 13 bases spanning the gap. This CDR3 contains 14 residues.

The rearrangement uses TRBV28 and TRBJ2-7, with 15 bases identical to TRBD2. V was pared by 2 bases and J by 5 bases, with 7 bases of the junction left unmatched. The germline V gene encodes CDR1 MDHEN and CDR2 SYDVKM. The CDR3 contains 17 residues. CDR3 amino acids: CASSLPRTSGGAHEQYF. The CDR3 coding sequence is TGTGCCAGCAGTTTACCGCGGACTAGCGGGGGGGCCCACGAGCAGTACTTC. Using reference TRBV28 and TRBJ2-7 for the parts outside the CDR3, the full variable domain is DVKVTQSSRYLVKRTGEKVFLECVQDMDHENMFWYRQDPGLGLRLIYFSYDVKMKEKGDIPEGYSVSREKKERFSLILESASTNQTSMYLCASSLPRTSGGAHEQYFGPGTRLTVT.

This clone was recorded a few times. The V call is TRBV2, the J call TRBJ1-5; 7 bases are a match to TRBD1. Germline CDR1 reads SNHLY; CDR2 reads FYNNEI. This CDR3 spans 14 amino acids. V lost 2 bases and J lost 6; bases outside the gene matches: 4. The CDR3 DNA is TGTGCCAGCAGTGAACAGGGGGTTATTCAGCCCCAGCATTTT. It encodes CASSEQGVIQPQHF.